These 29 T cell receptor beta chains came from one sample sequenced in a study of blood T cell repertoires in COVID-19. Here immunoSEQ multiplex PCR was the method, and the copy in TCRdb shows in-frame clones only, minus some. The sample has 250,000 to 300,000 clones, 84% seen once. Sequenced: PBMCs or T cells enriched from blood (not recorded which). All receptors come from a man between 50 and 59 years old who had recovered from COVID-19.

This chain connects TRBV11-2 to TRBJ1-1; 8 bases are a match to TRBD1. This CDR3 is 16 amino acids long. The germline V gene has CDR1 SGHAT and CDR2 FQNNGV. The V and J ends lost 5 bases and 1 base, in that order; junction bases with no gene match: 9. The CDR3 reads CASSNDVGTGNTEAFF. The CDR3 nucleotides are TGTGCCAGCAGCAACGACGTCGGGACAGGGAACACTGAAGCTTTCTTT.

The chain joins TRBV12-3 or TRBV12-4 to TRBJ2-7; D is uncertain. Trimming removed 3 bases from V and 1 base from J, with 7 bases in between. The CDR3 contains 13 residues. CDR3 region: CASSFGRSYEQYF. Here the CDR3 DNA reads TGTGCCAGCAGTTTTGGCCGATCCTACGAGCAGTACTTC.

This chain links TRBV6-5 with TRBJ1-1, with 7 bases lining up with TRBD1. The CDR3 consists of 14 residues. The germline gives CDR1 MNHEY, CDR2 SVGAGI. V dropped 6 bases and J dropped 2; count of bases not matched to a gene: 6. Here the CDR3 reads CASRTTGYNTEAFF. The CDR3 coding sequence is TGTGCCAGCAGGACGACAGGGTACAACACTGAAGCTTTCTTT.

In regard to this clone: Other DNA sequences in the sample encode the same CDR3. The V call is TRBV3-1 (or the pseudogene TRBV3-2), the J call TRBJ1-2, with a tentative D call TRBD1 (5 bases). This CDR3 has 13 amino acids. The V end lost 0 bases, the J end lost 8 bases, and 10 bases lay between the germline ends. CDR1 is LGHDT, CDR2 YNNKEL, per germline (reference sequence). CDR3 bases: TGTGCCAGCAGCCAAGAGCGGGGCGGGGGCTACACCTTC. Translation gives CASSQERGGGYTF.

The rearrangement uses TRBV19 and TRBJ1-2; 7 nucleotides align to TRBD1. Losses at the gene ends were 4 bases for V and 4 bases for J; bases not matched to a gene: 27. Germline V gives CDR1 LNHDA, CDR2 SQIVND (reference sequence). The CDR3 consists of 21 residues. Written as DNA, the CDR3 is TGTGCCAGTAGTACAGCGGTAAATATTGGGGTGACAGGGAGCCCCCTCTATGGCTACACCTTC. It yields the protein CASSTAVNIGVTGSPLYGYTF.

The V and J genes are TRBV12-3 or TRBV12-4 and TRBJ2-7, with D unclear. V lost 8 bases to trimming and J lost 9 bases, with 8 bases between them. The CDR3 contains 9 residues. The CDR3 here is CASLGGQYF. The CDR3 DNA reads as TGTGCCAGCCTCGGTGGGCAGTACTTC.

The chain carries TRBV18 and TRBJ1-6; 8 bases map to TRBD1. The junction had 5 bases not matched to a gene; V was cut back by 5 bases and J by 8 bases. The germline V gene has CDR1 KGHSH and CDR2 LQKENI. The CDR3 spans 14 residues. The CDR3 is CASSTGGSDSPLHF. The CDR3 DNA is TGTGCCAGCTCAACAGGGGGTTCGGATTCACCCCTCCACTTT.

The CDR3 DNA reads as TGTGCCAGTAAAACAGGACATAATTCACCCCTCCACTTT. This translates into CASKTGHNSPLHF. This chain links TRBV6-5 with TRBJ1-6, with D perhaps TRBD1 (5 bases). Germline loops: CDR1 MNHEY, CDR2 SVGAGI. V lost 9 bases and J 5 bases, leaving 11 bases between the germline ends. This CDR3 is 13 amino acids long.

The CDR3: CASSLLGHHSGANVLTF. CDR3 nucleotide sequence: TGTGCCAGCAGTTTATTGGGACACCACTCTGGGGCCAACGTCCTGACTTTC. The chain carries TRBV28 and TRBJ2-6; TRBD1 is a possible D gene (6 bases). Germline CDR1 and CDR2: MDHEN and SYDVKM. V was pared by 1 base and J by 0 bases, with 10 bases between. The CDR3 covers 17 residues.

V and J are TRBV5-1 and TRBJ1-6; D perhaps matches TRBD1 (5 bases). This CDR3 is built from 14 residues. V gave up 2 bases and J gave up 8 bases, with 11 bases separating them. Germline CDR1 SGHRS, CDR2 YFSETQ. This CDR3 is CASSFEVRDSPLHF. CDR3 sequence (DNA): TGCGCCAGCAGCTTCGAAGTCAGGGATTCACCCCTCCACTTT.

This clone appeared once. The CDR3 is CASSLMALGDTQYF. The CDR3 coding sequence is TGCGCCAGCAGCTTGATGGCACTAGGGGATACGCAGTATTTT. The chain employs TRBV5-1 and TRBJ2-3; D may be TRBD2 (5 bases). The CDR3 covers 14 residues. Germline V gene data show CDR1 as SGHRS and CDR2 as YFSETQ. The V end was cut by 1 base, the J end by 6 bases, with 12 bases between.

The chain links TRBV3-1 (or the pseudogene TRBV3-2) to TRBJ2-4; tentative D call: TRBD2 (5 bases). Germline CDR1 and CDR2: LGHDT and YNNKEL (reference sequence). With 4 bases removed from V and 10 bases from J, the gap between germline ends came to 17 bases. This CDR3 has 14 residues. DNA of the CDR3: TGTGCCAGCAGCCCAACTGGGGAGCGAGGTATTCAGTACTTC. Encoded protein: CASSPTGERGIQYF.

The chain recombines TRBV14 with TRBJ2-7; 7 positions agree with TRBD1. Germline lookup yields CDR1 SGHDN and CDR2 FVKESK. V dropped 1 base and J dropped 0; count of bases not matched to a gene: 12. The CDR3 is made up of 18 amino acids. For the CDR3, the DNA is TGTGCCAGCAGCCAAGGGCCCTTATCCGGGACAGTCTCCTACGAGCAGTACTTC. This codes for CASSQGPLSGTVSYEQYF.

The table lists this clone with a few counts. V and J are TRBV7-3 and TRBJ1-2; no firm D call. The CDR3 is 14 amino acids. Germline CDR1 SGHTA, CDR2 FQGTGA. Trimming left V 3 bases short and J 4 bases short, with 12 bases between. CDR3 sequence: CASSFEGYSYGYTF. The CDR3, as DNA: TGTGCCAGCAGCTTTGAGGGTTACAGCTATGGCTACACCTTC.

This CDR3 is CASSYQFAGSNTGELFF. The CDR3 DNA reads TGCGCCAGCAGCTACCAATTTGCGGGGTCGAACACCGGGGAGCTGTTTTTT. This chain uses TRBV5-1 with TRBJ2-2, with a possible D match to TRBD2 (6 bases). The CDR3 contains 17 residues. V gave up 3 bases and J gave up 0 bases, with 15 bases separating them. CDR1 and CDR2 from the germline V gene are SGHRS and YFSETQ.

This chain uses TRBV30 with TRBJ2-7; TRBD2 aligns across 8 bases. Germline-derived CDR1 and CDR2 are GTSNPN and SVGIG (reference sequence). The CDR3 is 14 residues long. Trimming removed 4 bases from V and 3 bases from J; junction bases left unmatched: 8. CDR3 protein: CAWNSGGLHYEQYF. CDR3 bases: TGTGCCTGGAACAGCGGGGGCCTTCACTACGAGCAGTACTTC. The variable domain in full, with the rest retrieved from reference TRBV30 and TRBJ2-7, is SQTIHQWPATLVQPVGSPLSLECTVEGTSNPNLYWYRQAAGRGLQLLFYSVGIGQISSEVPQNLSASRPQDRQFILSSKKLLLSDSGFYLCAWNSGGLHYEQYFGPGTRLTVT.

This chain joins TRBV27 and TRBJ2-7; 7 positions agree with TRBD1. After removal of 3 bases from V and 6 bases from J, the junction contained 5 bases not matched to a gene. The length of the CDR3 is 13 residues. Germline V gives CDR1 MNHEY, CDR2 SMNVEV (reference sequence). The CDR3 DNA reads as TGTGCCAGCAGTTTCGACAGGGTCACCGAGCAGTACTTC. Encoded protein: CASSFDRVTEQYF.

This clone was counted once. CDR3 amino acids: CASSLPPNRGNTDTQYF. The CDR3 nucleotides read TGTGCCAGCAGTTTACCCCCGAACAGGGGCAACACAGATACGCAGTATTTT. This rearrangement joins TRBV27 to TRBJ2-3; 7 bases fit TRBD1. The germline CDR1 and CDR2 sequences are MNHEY and SMNVEV (reference sequence). CDR3 length equals 17 residues. Unmatched junction bases numbered 10, after V lost 2 bases and J lost 2 bases.

The V and J genes are TRBV18 and TRBJ1-5; the match to TRBD1 covers 12 bases. V dropped 3 bases and J dropped 0; count of bases not matched to a gene: 12. The germline V gene encodes CDR1 KGHSH and CDR2 LQKENI. The length of the CDR3 is 20 residues. This CDR3 is CASSPRRDRGPNYSNQPQHF. CDR3 bases: TGTGCCAGCTCACCCCGAAGGGACAGGGGGCCTAACTATAGCAATCAGCCCCAGCATTTT.

Comments on this clone: The junction and the germline gene differ at one end; a read error may be behind it. The chain carries TRBV5-1 and TRBJ2-7; 8 positions match TRBD1. The V gene's germline CDR1 is SGHRS and CDR2 YFSETQ. The CDR3 has 17 amino acids. The CDR3 DNA follows: TGCGCCAGCTGCTTGGGGCCCCAGGGGGCTTACAGTTACGAGCAGTACTTC. Translation gives CASCLGPQGAYSYEQYF. The variable domain in full, completed from reference TRBV5-1 and TRBJ2-7, reads KAGVTQTPRYLIKTRGQQVTLSCSPISGHRSVSWYQQTPGQGLQFLFEYFSETQRNKGNFPGRFSGRQFSNSRSEMNVSTLELGDSALYLCASCLGPQGAYSYEQYFGPGTRLTVT.

The J gene is TRBJ2-3, the V gene TRBV27; 9 bases match TRBD1. Germline V gene sequence: CDR1 MNHEY, CDR2 SMNVEV (reference sequence). This CDR3 comprises 17 residues. The trim removed 4 bases at V and 4 bases at J, leaving 12 bases unmatched. CDR3 DNA sequence: TGTGCCAGCAGTTACCAAGCCGGGACAGGGCACGCAGATACGCAGTATTTT. Translated: CASSYQAGTGHADTQYF.

The chain has TRBV11-2 and TRBJ2-1, with TRBD2 matching 10 bases. This CDR3 contains 13 residues. V trimming: 6 bases; J trimming: 8 bases; junction bases outside the gene matches: 4. Germline CDR1 is SGHAT and CDR2 is FQNNGV. The CDR3 DNA reads TGTGCCAGCAGACCTAGCGGGAGTTATGAGCAGTTCTTC. This codes for CASRPSGSYEQFF. Full variable domain (outside the CDR3, taken from reference TRBV11-2 and TRBJ2-1): EAGVAQSPRYKIIEKRQSVAFWCNPISGHATLYWYQQILGQGPKLLIQFQNNGVVDDSQLPKDRFSAERLKGVDSTLKIQPAKLEDSAVYLCASRPSGSYEQFFGPGTRLTVL.

The CDR3: CASSETLRNSPLHF. The CDR3, as DNA: TGCGCCAGCAGTGAGACCTTGCGAAATTCACCCCTCCACTTT. This chain connects TRBV10-1 to TRBJ1-6, with no clear D. There are 14 residues in the CDR3. V was cut by 2 bases and J by 7 bases, with 9 bases left in between. CDR1 is WNHNN and CDR2 is SYGVQD in the germline V gene (reference sequence).

The chain recombines TRBV18 with TRBJ1-2; 8 positions agree with TRBD1. The CDR3 extends over 16 amino acids. With V trimmed by 1 base and J by 3 bases, 7 bases remained unmatched. Germline CDR1 and CDR2: KGHSH and LQKENI. The CDR3 here is CASSPQRTGGDYGYTF. DNA for the CDR3: TGTGCCAGCTCACCACAGCGAACAGGGGGTGACTATGGCTACACCTTC.

The J gene is TRBJ2-7, the V gene TRBV7-2; 12 bases align to TRBD2. Per germline, CDR1 SGHTA and CDR2 FQGNSA. The CDR3 length is 15 residues. Trimming removed 1 base from V and 7 bases from J; junction bases left unmatched: 5. CDR3 loop: CASSLGLAGAGEQYF. For the CDR3, the DNA is TGTGCCAGCAGCTTAGGACTAGCGGGAGCGGGGGAGCAGTACTTC.

The chain has TRBV6-2 or TRBV6-3 and TRBJ2-7; a possible D gene is TRBD2 (6 bases). CDR3 size: 15 residues. Germline CDR1 and CDR2: MNHEY and SVGEGT. Trimming took 4 bases from V and 2 from J, leaving 15 bases between them. CDR3: CASSSVPGVPYEQYF. In DNA form, the CDR3 reads TGTGCCAGCAGTTCCGTTCCGGGGGTCCCCTACGAGCAGTACTTC.

The chain has TRBV13 and TRBJ2-7; 7 nucleotides align to TRBD2. The CDR3 sequence is 14 residues long. V lost 5 bases and J lost 7; bases outside the gene matches: 11. From germline, CDR1 is PRHDT and CDR2 FYEKMQ (reference sequence). The CDR3 sequence is CASSPGLAEGEQYF. Written as DNA, the CDR3 is TGTGCCAGCAGCCCCGGGCTAGCGGAGGGAGAGCAGTACTTC.

The chain carries TRBV6-5 and TRBJ1-1; D unresolved. Looked up from germline, CDR1 is MNHEY and CDR2 is SVGAGI. With 6 bases removed from V and 1 base from J, the gap between germline ends came to 15 bases. This CDR3 has 15 residues. The CDR3 nucleotides read TGTGCCAGCAGCCGCGCACCAACGGGGAACACTGAAGCTTTCTTT. It translates to CASSRAPTGNTEAFF.

The rearrangement links TRBV5-4 to TRBJ2-5; TRBD1 agrees at 8 bases. Per the germline V gene, CDR1 is SGHNT and CDR2 is YYREEE (reference sequence). Trimming cost V 3 bases and J 1 base; bases outside gene matches: 2. The CDR3 spans 14 residues. The CDR3: CASSWGQAQETQYF. The CDR3 DNA is TGTGCCAGCAGCTGGGGACAGGCCCAAGAGACCCAGTACTTC.